The clone carrying this T cell receptor (beta chain) has a handful of counts. Its target is not known. The sample comes from a study of identical twins. Germline V gives CDR1 MNHEY, CDR2 SVGAGI. Trimming removed 2 bases from V and 2 bases from J, with 10 bases in between. The CDR3 length is 15 residues. After template switching added a universal primer site, the resulting cDNA carried unique molecular identifiers. TCRdb fed the 5' RACE reads into MiXCR, producing one record per CDR3 protein. This sample has 1.5 million to 2 million distinct CDR3 sequences, with around 29% found just once. Study-wide results and limits: Excess sharing between twins was weaker in beta out-of-frame sequences. Abundant cord blood beta clonotypes carried fewer insertions; memory repertoires showed none. Compared with unrelated sharing, twin-shared out-of-frame alpha sequences had more low-probability sequences.

This chain joins TRBV6-5 and TRBJ1-5, with a weak D call TRBD1 (5 bases). Sequenced input: cord blood. This sequence was found in a newborn girl in good health. The CDR3 nucleotides read TGTGCCAGCAGTTACGGCAGGGTTGGCAATCAGCCCCAGCATTTT. Protein: CASSYGRVGNQPQHF.